The 10 T cell receptor beta chains below all came from one sample that was sequenced in a study of blood T cell repertoires in COVID-19. The assay was immunoSEQ multiplex PCR, and TCRdb's table has in-frame clones only and misses some. The sample records under 250,000 clones, less than 85% being singletons. Material: peripheral blood. The receptors were sampled from a woman in her 70s with active or convalescent COVID-19.

The chain employs TRBV7-9 and TRBJ1-2; 9 bases are a match to TRBD1. With 6 bases clipped from V and 2 bases from J, the junction kept 4 bases outside the gene matches. The germline V gene has CDR1 SEHNR and CDR2 FQNEAQ (reference sequence). This CDR3 contains 14 residues. The CDR3 loop reads CASRATGGNYGYTF. DNA of the CDR3: TGTGCCAGCAGGGCTACAGGGGGCAACTATGGCTACACCTTC.

The J gene is TRBJ1-2, the V gene TRBV6-6, with TRBD1 matching 7 bases. The CDR3 loop spans 16 amino acids. From germline, CDR1 is MNHNY and CDR2 SVGAGI (reference sequence). Trimming removed 5 bases from V and 8 bases from J; junction bases left unmatched: 17. The chain's CDR3 is CASSPNIPLGTEGYTF. CDR3 coding DNA: TGTGCCAGCAGTCCCAACATCCCCCTCGGGACAGAGGGCTACACCTTC.

The chain has TRBV9 and TRBJ2-1, with 8 bases lining up with TRBD2. The CDR3 is 15 amino acids. Germline assignment: CDR1 SGDLS and CDR2 YYNGEE. V was clipped by 4 bases and J by 9 bases; unmatched bases: 12. CDR3 residues: CASSKGSGSWSEQFF. CDR3 sequence (DNA): TGTGCCAGCAGCAAAGGGAGCGGGAGTTGGAGTGAGCAGTTCTTC.

V is TRBV13 and J is TRBJ2-2, with D hard to call. Trimming cost V 1 base and J 6 bases, with 3 bases left between them. The length of the CDR3 is 12 residues. Germline CDR1 reads PRHDT; CDR2 reads FYEKMQ (reference sequence). The DNA of the CDR3 is TGTGCCAGCAGCTTAGTAGCCGGGGAGCTGTTTTTT. It codes for CASSLVAGELFF.

This chain links TRBV3-1 (or the pseudogene TRBV3-2) with TRBJ2-5; tentative D call: TRBD1 (8 bases). The CDR3 loop spans 16 amino acids. Germline CDR1 is LGHDT and CDR2 is YNNKEL (reference sequence). V was clipped by 1 base and J by 5 bases, with 17 bases between them. Here the CDR3 reads CASSQGQGARGETQYF. In DNA form, the CDR3 reads TGTGCCAGCAGCCAAGGTCAGGGGGCGCGGGGGGAGACCCAGTACTTC.

J is TRBJ2-7 and V is TRBV5-1; 7 bases line up with TRBD2. Per germline, CDR1 SGHRS and CDR2 YFSETQ. The CDR3 consists of 12 residues. V dropped 4 bases and J dropped 9; count of bases not matched to a gene: 7. The CDR3 loop is CASSVTSDTQYF. The CDR3 DNA is TGCGCCAGCAGCGTAACTAGCGACACGCAGTACTTC.

The rearrangement links TRBV3-1 (or the pseudogene TRBV3-2) to TRBJ2-5; TRBD2 agrees at 12 bases. Germline lookup yields CDR1 LGHDT and CDR2 YNNKEL (reference sequence). The CDR3 totals 15 residues. V lost 4 bases, J lost 5 bases, and 5 bases stayed unmatched. This chain's CDR3 is CASSLLTSGSETQYF. Written as DNA, the CDR3 is TGTGCCAGCAGCCTGCTGACTAGCGGGAGCGAGACCCAGTACTTC.

This clone has just a few counts. The genes are TRBV4-1 and TRBJ1-2; weak D call: TRBD1 (6 bases). The CDR3 runs 13 residues. Trimming removed 7 bases from V and 2 bases from J, with 11 bases in between. Germline assignment: CDR1 MGHRA and CDR2 YSYEKL. Written as DNA, the CDR3 is TGCGCCAGCAAAAGGGGGACCAACTATGGCTACACCTTC. This translates into CASKRGTNYGYTF.

The chain uses TRBV5-1 and TRBJ2-1, with D hard to call. The CDR3 is 14 residues long. V gave up 4 bases and J gave up 8 bases, with 16 bases separating them. Germline V gene lookup returns CDR1 SGHRS and CDR2 YFSETQ. DNA of the CDR3: TGCGCCAGCAGCGTTGACCCGCCGCAGGATGAGCAGTTCTTC. It translates to CASSVDPPQDEQFF.

The gene calls are TRBV6-6 and TRBJ2-1; TRBD1 matches 12 bases. Germline V gene data show CDR1 as MNHNY and CDR2 as SVGAGI (reference sequence). V shed 6 bases, J shed 5 bases, and the junction held 5 bases outside the gene matches. The CDR3 has 15 residues. In DNA form, the CDR3 reads TGTGCCAGCAGCCAGGGACAGGGGGCGAACAATGAGCAGTTCTTC. It encodes CASSQGQGANNEQFF.